The sequence of this TCR beta chain was determined in a study of T-cell reconstitution after alpha-beta-depleted transplantation in children. For TCRbeta, the library was prepared with unique molecular identifiers. TCRdb re-called the PCR reads with MiXCR, one entry per CDR3 protein. The sample gives around 200,000 distinct CDR3 sequences, approximately 9% of which show up once; 6.2% is in the top ten. The CDR3 spans 16 residues. Deletions cut 1 base from V and 13 bases from J, with 22 bases between. Germline loops: CDR1 KGHSH, CDR2 LQKENI. The receptor comes from a human donor who donated a stem cell graft to a child with acute lymphoblastic leukemia. Material: PBMCs from the stem cell graft donor, obtained from the stem cell graft. The chain combines TRBV18 with TRBJ2-2; D is possibly TRBD2 (5 bases). The CDR3 nucleotides read TGTGCCAGCTCACCACAGGAGTACAGCGGCGGAGGTGGGCTGTTTTTT. Protein product: CASSPQEYSGGGGLFF.